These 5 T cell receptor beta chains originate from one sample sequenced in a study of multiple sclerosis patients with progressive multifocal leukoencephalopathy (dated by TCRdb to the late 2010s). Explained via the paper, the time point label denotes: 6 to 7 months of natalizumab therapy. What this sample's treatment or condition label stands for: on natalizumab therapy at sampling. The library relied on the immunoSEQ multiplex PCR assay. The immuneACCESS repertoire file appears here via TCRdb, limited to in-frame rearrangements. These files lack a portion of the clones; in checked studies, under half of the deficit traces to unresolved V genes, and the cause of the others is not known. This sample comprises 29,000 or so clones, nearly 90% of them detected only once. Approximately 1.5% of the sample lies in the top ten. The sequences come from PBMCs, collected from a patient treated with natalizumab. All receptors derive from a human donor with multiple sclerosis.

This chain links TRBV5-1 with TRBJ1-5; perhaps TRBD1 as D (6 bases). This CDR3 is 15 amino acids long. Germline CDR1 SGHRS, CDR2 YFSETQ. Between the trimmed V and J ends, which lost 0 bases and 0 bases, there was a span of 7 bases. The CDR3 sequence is CASSLEGVSNQPQHF. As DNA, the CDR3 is TGCGCCAGCAGCTTGGAGGGGGTTAGCAATCAGCCCCAGCATTTT.

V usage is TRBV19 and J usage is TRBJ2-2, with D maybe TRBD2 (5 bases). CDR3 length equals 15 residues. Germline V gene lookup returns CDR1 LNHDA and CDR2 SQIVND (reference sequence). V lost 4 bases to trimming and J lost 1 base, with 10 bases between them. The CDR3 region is CASSKRTGNTGELFF. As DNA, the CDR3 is TGTGCCAGTAGTAAGCGGACGGGGAACACCGGGGAGCTGTTTTTT.

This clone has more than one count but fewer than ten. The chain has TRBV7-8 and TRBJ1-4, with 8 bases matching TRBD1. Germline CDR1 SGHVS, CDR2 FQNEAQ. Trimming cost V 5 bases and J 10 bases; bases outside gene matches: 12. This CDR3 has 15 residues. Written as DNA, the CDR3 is TGTGCCAGCAGCCCTACGGACAGGGACGAGAGAAAACTGTTTTTT. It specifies CASSPTDRDERKLFF.

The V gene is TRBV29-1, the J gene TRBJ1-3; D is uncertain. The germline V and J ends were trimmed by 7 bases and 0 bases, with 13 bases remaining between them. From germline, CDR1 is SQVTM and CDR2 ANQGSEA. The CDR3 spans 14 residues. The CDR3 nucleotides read TGCAGCGCCCTGGACGTAAACTCTGGAAACACCATATATTTT. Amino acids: CSALDVNSGNTIYF.

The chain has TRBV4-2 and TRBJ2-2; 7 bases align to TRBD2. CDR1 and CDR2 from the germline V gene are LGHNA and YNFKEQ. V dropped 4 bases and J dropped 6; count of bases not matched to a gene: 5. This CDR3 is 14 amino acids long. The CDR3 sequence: CASSPTLAAGELFF. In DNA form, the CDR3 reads TGTGCCAGCAGCCCGACTCTAGCGGCCGGGGAGCTGTTTTTT.